This T cell receptor (beta chain) was profiled in a study of blood T cell repertoires in COVID-19. Study summary: Samples came from the United States, Italy and Spain, spanning acute and convalescent COVID-19. In each case, the material was cDNA or gDNA derived from T cells, B-cell-depleted T cells, or PBMCs.

Participant-reported clinical history was the basis for cohort assignment. Recovery meant two consecutive negative NP/OP PCR tests, professional clearance, or resolved symptoms. The method was immunoSEQ multiplex PCR; TCRdb's version includes in-frame clones alone and lacks a portion of them. The sample contains fewer than 400,000 clones, 80% to 90% of which appear only once. Looked up from germline, CDR1 is SNHLY and CDR2 is FYNNEI. The CDR3 is made up of 16 amino acids. J gave up 5 bases and V 5 bases, and 8 bases lay outside the gene matches. Sequenced sample: PBMCs or T cells enriched from blood (not recorded which). This receptor was obtained from a woman in her 50s who had recovered from COVID-19. The chain carries TRBV2 and TRBJ2-2; 10 bases are shared with TRBD1. As DNA, the CDR3 is TGTGCCAGCAGTAAGACCGGGACAGGGGTTACCGGGGAGCTGTTTTTT. This encodes CASSKTGTGVTGELFF.